The 15 T cell receptor beta chains listed next were all sequenced from one sample in a study of blood T cell repertoires in COVID-19 (dated by TCRdb to the early 2020s). Library method: the immunoSEQ multiplex PCR assay. The table comes from immuneACCESS by way of TCRdb, which keeps in-frame sequences with V and J called. Part of the clones is missing from these tables; in studies checked, under half for an unresolved V gene and the rest for unknown reasons. In this sample the table shows under 250,000 clones, around 90% of which occur a single time. Approximately 3.4% of the sample goes to the ten largest clones. Sequencing was done on a sample of PBMCs or T cells enriched from blood (not recorded which). The origin of the receptors is a woman aged 40-49 years who had been exposed to COVID-19.

V usage is TRBV11-2 and J usage is TRBJ1-6; TRBD1 aligns across 8 bases. Germline V gives CDR1 SGHAT, CDR2 FQNNGV. The CDR3 sequence is 17 residues long. Trimming cost V 4 bases and J 0 bases; bases outside gene matches: 5. Here the CDR3 DNA reads TGTGCCAGCAGCTCCCGGACAGGGACCTCCTATAATTCACCCCTCCACTTT. Translation gives CASSSRTGTSYNSPLHF.

CDR3 sequence reads: CASSPRGGRSEQYF. CDR3 DNA sequence: TGTGCCAGCAGTCCACGGGGGGGGCGGTCCGAGCAGTACTTC. The chain combines TRBV6-2 or TRBV6-3 with TRBJ2-7, with 8 bases identical to TRBD2. This CDR3 is 14 amino acids long. V trimming: 5 bases; J trimming: 6 bases; junction bases outside the gene matches: 9. Germline V gene data show CDR1 as MNHEY and CDR2 as SVGEGT.

A single count supports this clone. This sequence joins TRBV9 and TRBJ2-1, with D unclear. Trimming pared 2 bases from V and 6 bases from J, leaving 9 bases between. The V gene's germline CDR1 is SGDLS and CDR2 YYNGEE. The CDR3 spans 13 residues. For the CDR3, the DNA is TGTGCCAGCAGCGTTACGACGGGCAATGAGCAGTTCTTC. This sequence encodes CASSVTTGNEQFF.

This clone was found a few times. The chain has TRBV18 and TRBJ1-2; a possible D gene is TRBD1 (5 bases). The CDR3 is 13 residues long. CDR1 and CDR2 from the germline V gene are KGHSH and LQKENI. With 2 bases removed from V and 10 bases from J, the gap between germline ends came to 14 bases. Here the CDR3 reads CASSPTQGKYYTF. The CDR3 region has the DNA TGTGCCAGCTCACCAACGCAGGGAAAGTACTACACCTTC.

The rearrangement links TRBV19 to TRBJ2-5; 7 nucleotides align to TRBD1. Per germline, CDR1 LNHDA and CDR2 SQIVND (reference sequence). The CDR3 consists of 13 residues. V lost 4 bases to trimming and J lost 5 bases; unmatched junction nucleotides: 4. The CDR3 protein is CASSTTGRETQYF. The CDR3 coding sequence is TGTGCCAGTAGTACGACAGGGCGCGAGACCCAGTACTTC.

With respect to this clone: This sample includes further DNA sequences coding for the same CDR3. J is TRBJ2-3 and V is TRBV9; TRBD2 matches 8 bases. The CDR3 contains 14 residues. Germline V gene sequence: CDR1 SGDLS, CDR2 YYNGEE. Trimming took 2 bases from V and 5 from J; bases not matched to a gene: 4. The CDR3 DNA reads as TGTGCCAGCAGCGTGGGCGGGGGGAGAGATACGCAGTATTTT. Encoded protein: CASSVGGGRDTQYF.

The chain combines TRBV29-1 with TRBJ2-3; no clear D gene. Trimming stripped 0 bases from V and 6 bases from J, with 7 bases between. The CDR3 loop spans 12 amino acids. Germline V CDR1 and CDR2: SQVTM, ANQGSEA. The CDR3 loop reads CSVEDTVDTQYF. The CDR3 DNA reads as TGCAGCGTTGAAGATACGGTGGATACGCAGTATTTT.

This clone was seen only a few times. This chain uses TRBV5-1 with TRBJ1-1; maybe TRBD1 (6 bases). The CDR3 has 13 amino acids. The V gene's germline CDR1 is SGHRS and CDR2 YFSETQ. V dropped 5 bases and J dropped 5 bases, with 13 bases sitting between them. In nucleotides, the CDR3 is TGCGCCAGCAGAATTACAGGGAAAACTGAAGCTTTCTTT. Translation gives CASRITGKTEAFF.

The chain uses TRBV19 and TRBJ1-5; a weak D match, TRBD1 (5 bases). The V end lost 8 bases, the J end lost 3 bases, and 14 bases lay between the germline ends. The CDR3 consists of 14 residues. Looked up from germline, CDR1 is LNHDA and CDR2 is SQIVND (reference sequence). The CDR3: CASHEEGLNQPQHF. CDR3 coding DNA: TGTGCCAGTCACGAGGAGGGACTCAATCAGCCCCAGCATTTT.

This clone was observed once. The chain carries TRBV5-1 and TRBJ1-1; D unclear. The CDR3 has 14 amino acids. Germline assignment: CDR1 SGHRS and CDR2 YFSETQ. Deletions cut 0 bases from V and 1 base from J, with 7 bases between. CDR3 nucleotides: TGCGCCAGCAGCTTGGGTCCTTCGAACACTGAAGCTTTCTTT. It encodes CASSLGPSNTEAFF.

The chain couples TRBV28 to TRBJ1-1; D unresolved. The CDR3 sequence is 15 residues long. The V gene's germline CDR1 is MDHEN and CDR2 SYDVKM. V was pared by 1 base and J by 1 base, with 10 bases between. This chain's CDR3 is CASSLSLPGNTEAFF. CDR3 bases: TGTGCCAGCAGTTTATCTCTCCCCGGGAACACTGAAGCTTTCTTT. The full variable domain, completed using reference TRBV28 and TRBJ1-1, is DVKVTQSSRYLVKRTGEKVFLECVQDMDHENMFWYRQDPGLGLRLIYFSYDVKMKEKGDIPEGYSVSREKKERFSLILESASTNQTSMYLCASSLSLPGNTEAFFGQGTRLTVV.

The V call is TRBV6-6, the J call TRBJ2-6, with a tentative D call TRBD2 (6 bases). Germline V lookup: CDR1 MNHNY, CDR2 SVGAGI (reference sequence). The ends were cut back, 6 bases at V and 2 bases at J, with 26 bases in the middle. This CDR3 has 20 residues. The CDR3 sequence is CASSGRRGGTLGTGANVLTF. DNA of the CDR3: TGTGCCAGCAGCGGGCGCCGAGGAGGGACCCTAGGGACTGGGGCCAACGTCCTGACTTTC.

The V gene is TRBV4-3, the J gene TRBJ2-2; TRBD2 is a possible D gene (6 bases). Trimming took 6 bases from V and 2 from J, leaving 16 bases between them. Germline V gene data show CDR1 as LGHNA and CDR2 as YSLEER. The CDR3 covers 16 residues. CDR3 sequence: CASSSGLQLNTGELFF. The CDR3 nucleotides read TGCGCCAGCAGTTCGGGACTTCAACTAAACACCGGGGAGCTGTTTTTT.

The chain couples TRBV7-9 to TRBJ1-1; D may be TRBD1 (6 bases). Germline V lookup: CDR1 SEHNR, CDR2 FQNEAQ (reference sequence). V lost 5 bases, J lost 3 bases, and 16 bases lay in between. CDR3 length equals 15 residues. CDR3 DNA: TGTGCCAGCAGCCCCAGACAGGCTGGGGACACTGAAGCTTTCTTT. Its translation: CASSPRQAGDTEAFF.

The chain employs TRBV12-3 or TRBV12-4 and TRBJ1-2; D remains ambiguous. The length of the CDR3 is 12 residues. V was clipped by 3 bases and J by 4 bases, with 6 bases between them. The CDR3 DNA is TGTGCCAGCAGTTTTAACGGCTATGGCTACACCTTC. Translating it yields CASSFNGYGYTF.